Listed here are 11 T cell receptor beta chains from one sample, sequenced in a study of T cell repertoires in cytomegalovirus infection. MiXCR was run by TCRdb on the reads, yielding one entry per CDR3 protein. The sample includes 150,000 to 200,000 distinct CDR3 sequences, roughly an eighth of them seen just once. The sample comprised PBMCs. All receptors come from a human donor in good health (CMV status not recorded). Some clones in this sample may be carry-over from other donors' samples.

In its sample, this clonotype was seen many times. The V and J genes are TRBV7-9 and TRBJ2-7, with TRBD1 matching 8 bases. Germline V gives CDR1 SEHNR, CDR2 FQNEAQ (reference sequence). The CDR3 is 14 amino acids. V lost 5 bases to trimming and J lost 2 bases; unmatched junction nucleotides: 5. CDR3: CASSGGQETYEQYF. Written as DNA, the CDR3 is TGTGCCAGCAGCGGGGGACAGGAGACCTACGAGCAGTACTTC.

This rearrangement joins TRBV20-1 to TRBJ1-1, with unresolved D. Germline V CDR1 and CDR2: DFQATT, SNEGSKA (reference sequence). V was shortened by 5 bases and J by 2 bases, with 12 bases between the two germline ends. CDR3 length equals 13 residues. CDR3 nucleotides: TGCAGTGCTTACATGATGGGAAACACTGAAGCTTTCTTT. Amino acid sequence: CSAYMMGNTEAFF.

This chain joins TRBV4-1 and TRBJ2-7; 9 bases align to TRBD1. This CDR3 comprises 14 residues. The germline V gene has CDR1 MGHRA and CDR2 YSYEKL. V was clipped by 7 bases and J by 3 bases; unmatched bases: 7. The chain's CDR3 is CASTWGTGNYEQYF. The CDR3 DNA is TGCGCCAGCACTTGGGGGACAGGGAACTACGAGCAGTACTTC.

This sequence joins TRBV7-9 and TRBJ2-6, with a weak D call TRBD1 (6 bases). Trimming left V 1 base short and J 3 bases short, with 28 bases between. This CDR3 spans 22 amino acids. CDR1 and CDR2 (germline): SEHNR, FQNEAQ (reference sequence). CDR3 residues: CASSLGILGVQGSALGANVLTF. The CDR3 coding sequence is TGTGCCAGCAGCTTAGGCATCCTCGGGGTGCAGGGGTCAGCTCTTGGGGCCAACGTCCTGACTTTC.

The V and J genes are TRBV20-1 and TRBJ1-1; D not certain. CDR1 is DFQATT and CDR2 is SNEGSKA in the germline V gene (reference sequence). V lost 0 bases and J 2 bases, leaving 13 bases between the germline ends. The CDR3 is made up of 15 amino acids. The CDR3 here is CSARDLRETNTEAFF. CDR3 sequence (DNA): TGCAGTGCTAGAGATCTACGGGAGACCAACACTGAAGCTTTCTTT.

This clonotype showed up just a few times. The V and J genes are TRBV5-4 and TRBJ1-1; D is ambiguous. In germline, CDR1 is SGHNT, CDR2 YYREEE (reference sequence). V dropped 2 bases and J dropped 3 bases, with 11 bases sitting between them. CDR3 length: 14 residues. For the CDR3, the DNA is TGTGCCAGCAGCTTAGGACTTGGGGACACTGAAGCTTTCTTT. It yields the protein CASSLGLGDTEAFF.

This clonotype was observed at least ten times. The CDR3 nucleotides are TGCAGCGTTAGGACAGGGCTGGGCGAGCAGTACTTC. Translating gives CSVRTGLGEQYF. This chain links TRBV29-1 with TRBJ2-7, with 8 bases fitting TRBD1. In germline, CDR1 is SQVTM, CDR2 ANQGSEA. This CDR3 has 12 residues. V was clipped by 5 bases and J by 6 bases; unmatched bases: 6.

In this sample, this clonotype turned up many times. The J gene is TRBJ2-1, the V gene TRBV28; perhaps TRBD2 as D (5 bases). Between the trimmed V and J ends, which lost 6 bases and 2 bases, there was a span of 8 bases. There are 13 residues in the CDR3. Germline assignment: CDR1 MDHEN and CDR2 SYDVKM. CDR3 bases: TGTGCCAGCAGCCACGGGACCTACAATGAGCAGTTCTTC. It codes for CASSHGTYNEQFF.

The sample holds a few counts of this clonotype. V usage is TRBV18 and J usage is TRBJ2-1; 12 bases agree with TRBD2. From germline, CDR1 is KGHSH and CDR2 LQKENI. The CDR3 runs to 18 residues. V shed 3 bases, J shed 9 bases, and the junction held 15 bases outside the gene matches. In nucleotides, the CDR3 is TGTGCCAGCTCACCCCCCGAATTGACTAGCGGGAGCGAAAGTGAGCAGTTCTTC. Its protein product is CASSPPELTSGSESEQFF.

The chain combines TRBV6-2 or TRBV6-3 with TRBJ1-1; 7 bases match TRBD1. From germline, CDR1 is MNHEY and CDR2 SVGEGT. The CDR3 is made up of 16 amino acids. The V segment lost 5 bases and the J segment 0 bases; nucleotides outside the gene matches: 9. The CDR3 DNA reads TGTGCCAGCAGTCGCCAGGGGGGAGCGATGAACACTGAAGCTTTCTTT. This encodes CASSRQGGAMNTEAFF.

This clonotype was observed many times. V usage is TRBV6-5 and J usage is TRBJ2-2; TRBD2 aligns across 15 bases. The CDR3 length is 17 residues. V shed 5 bases and J 3 bases; nucleotides not matched to a gene: 4. Germline V gene sequence: CDR1 MNHEY, CDR2 SVGAGI. CDR3 in amino acids: CASSRTSGRGDTGELFF. The CDR3 coding sequence is TGTGCCAGCAGTAGGACTAGCGGGAGGGGGGACACCGGGGAGCTGTTTTTT.